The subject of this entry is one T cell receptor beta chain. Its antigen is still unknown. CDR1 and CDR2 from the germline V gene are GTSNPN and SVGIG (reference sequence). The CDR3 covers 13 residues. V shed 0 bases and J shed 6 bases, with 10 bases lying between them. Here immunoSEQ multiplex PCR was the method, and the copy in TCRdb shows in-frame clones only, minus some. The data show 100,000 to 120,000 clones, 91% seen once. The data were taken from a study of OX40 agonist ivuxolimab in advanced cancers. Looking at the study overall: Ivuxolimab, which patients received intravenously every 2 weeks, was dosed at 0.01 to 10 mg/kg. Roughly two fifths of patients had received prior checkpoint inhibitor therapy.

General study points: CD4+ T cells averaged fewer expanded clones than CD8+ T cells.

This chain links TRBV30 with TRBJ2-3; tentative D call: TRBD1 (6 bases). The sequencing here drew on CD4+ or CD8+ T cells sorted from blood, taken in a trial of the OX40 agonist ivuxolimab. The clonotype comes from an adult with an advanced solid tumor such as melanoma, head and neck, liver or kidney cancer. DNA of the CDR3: TGTGCCTGGAGTGTACTCAGGGGCGATACGCAGTATTTT. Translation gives CAWSVLRGDTQYF. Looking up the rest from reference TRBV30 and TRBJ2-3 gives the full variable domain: SQTIHQWPATLVQPVGSPLSLECTVEGTSNPNLYWYRQAAGRGLQLLFYSVGIGQISSEVPQNLSASRPQDRQFILSSKKLLLSDSGFYLCAWSVLRGDTQYFGPGTRLTVL.